The 27 T cell receptor beta chains given below trace back to one sample, sequenced in a study of blood T cells in healthy people across ages. Sample-barcoded 5' priming and a J-beta primer mix drove a second PCR of roughly 7 to 11 cycles. Each CDR3 protein is one row after TCRdb ran MiXCR on the 5' RACE reads. Here the sample spans almost 550,000 distinct CDR3 sequences, around 24% being singletons. These sequences were also reported in another study, on T cells of mothers and their children.

The specimen sequenced was blood. The receptors were sampled from a boy between 10 and 17 years old in good health.

This clonotype was observed a few times. The chain employs TRBV11-2 and TRBJ2-4; possible D gene TRBD1, 6 bases. The CDR3 is made up of 16 amino acids. V gave up 0 bases and J gave up 5 bases, with 14 bases separating them. CDR1 and CDR2 (germline): SGHAT, FQNNGV. The CDR3 loop reads CASSLDLLDSENIQYF. In DNA, the CDR3 is TGTGCCAGCAGCTTAGATCTTTTGGACAGTGAAAACATTCAGTACTTC.

This clonotype was observed a few times. The chain carries TRBV29-1 and TRBJ1-4; no clear D gene. V dropped 4 bases and J dropped 6 bases, with 15 bases sitting between them. The CDR3 consists of 14 residues. Germline lookup yields CDR1 SQVTM and CDR2 ANQGSEA. CDR3 in DNA: TGCAGCGTTGCGGTGGGCGGATACCATGAAAAACTGTTTTTT. Encoded protein: CSVAVGGYHEKLFF.

The chain uses TRBV4-2 and TRBJ2-3; 10 bases line up with TRBD2. CDR1 is LGHNA, CDR2 YNFKEQ, per germline. Trimming took 2 bases from V and 5 from J; bases not matched to a gene: 7. This CDR3 contains 16 residues. Written as DNA, the CDR3 is TGTGCCAGCAGCCAAATTGGAGCGGGAGGGGGAGATACGCAGTATTTT. Translation gives CASSQIGAGGGDTQYF.

The rearrangement uses TRBV9 and TRBJ2-1; D gene uncertain. CDR1 is SGDLS and CDR2 is YYNGEE in the germline V gene. Trimming cost V 2 bases and J 6 bases, with 9 bases left between them. There are 13 residues in the CDR3. CDR3 amino acids: CASSVSTANEQFF. The CDR3 region has the DNA TGTGCCAGCAGCGTCTCGACGGCCAATGAGCAGTTCTTC.

There are a few counts of this clonotype. The chain couples TRBV7-2 to TRBJ2-5; possibly TRBD2 for D (5 bases). V was trimmed by 1 base and J by 2 bases, leaving 8 bases between them. The CDR3 consists of 14 residues. Per germline, CDR1 SGHTA and CDR2 FQGNSA. CDR3 sequence reads: CASSLEPGQETQYF. CDR3 sequence (DNA): TGTGCCAGCAGCTTAGAGCCGGGGCAAGAGACCCAGTACTTC.

DNA for the CDR3: TGTGCCAGCAGCCAAGATTTCAGGGTCCCAGATACGCAGTATTTT. Translation: CASSQDFRVPDTQYF. The chain has TRBV4-2 and TRBJ2-3; perhaps TRBD1 as D (5 bases). CDR3 length: 15 amino acids. The V and J ends lost 0 bases and 4 bases respectively, with 11 bases between them. Germline values: CDR1 LGHNA, CDR2 YNFKEQ.

V and J are TRBV6-1 and TRBJ2-5, with D tentatively TRBD1 or TRBD2 (5 bases each). The tail of the sequence fits TRBJ2-7 better, so the J call may be wrong. The CDR3 runs 12 residues. Germline lookup yields CDR1 MNHNS and CDR2 SASEGT. The CDR3 reads CASVGRFYEQYF. The CDR3 DNA reads TGTGCCAGCGTGGGACGGTTCTACGAGCAGTACTTC.

This rearrangement joins TRBV15 to TRBJ2-7; tentatively, D is TRBD2 (5 bases). Germline V gene lookup returns CDR1 LNHNV and CDR2 YYDKDF (reference sequence). V lost 6 bases, J lost 2 bases, and 14 bases lay in between. This CDR3 region has 14 residues. The CDR3 loop is CATSDGGWAYEQYF. CDR3 nucleotides: TGTGCCACCAGTGACGGAGGCTGGGCCTACGAGCAGTACTTC. The full variable domain, rest sourced from reference TRBV15 and TRBJ2-7, is DAMVIQNPRYQVTQFGKPVTLSCSQTLNHNVMYWYQQKSSQAPKLLFHYYDKDFNNEADTPDNFQSRRPNTSFCFLDIRSPGLGDTAMYLCATSDGGWAYEQYFGPGTRLTVT.

The rearrangement links TRBV20-1 to TRBJ1-1; D gene unclear. This CDR3 region has 12 residues. V was pared by 4 bases and J by 2 bases, with 8 bases between. Germline CDR1 and CDR2: DFQATT and SNEGSKA (reference sequence). This CDR3 is CSAKWHNTEAFF. The CDR3 coding sequence is TGCAGTGCTAAATGGCACAACACTGAAGCTTTCTTT.

This clonotype was observed a handful of times. The J gene is TRBJ2-5, the V gene TRBV18; the D is unclear. Trimming pared 3 bases from V and 2 bases from J, leaving 16 bases between. In germline, CDR1 is KGHSH, CDR2 LQKENI. The CDR3 has 16 residues. CDR3 amino acids: CASSPLPTVIQETQYF. Here the CDR3 DNA reads TGTGCCAGCTCACCCCTACCCACGGTTATTCAAGAGACCCAGTACTTC.

This clonotype occurred a few times. The CDR3 bases are TGTGCCACCGTGTATGCCGGGGAGCTGTTTTTT. Translation gives CATVYAGELFF. This rearrangement joins TRBV21-1 to TRBJ2-2. TRBV21-1 is recorded as a pseudogene. The CDR3 is made up of 11 amino acids.

This chain joins TRBV7-9 and TRBJ2-6, with D perhaps TRBD1 (5 bases). CDR3 length: 17 amino acids. Germline CDR1 and CDR2: SEHNR and FQNEAQ (reference sequence). Trimming cost V 4 bases and J 4 bases, with 17 bases left between them. CDR3 nucleotides: TGTGCCAGCAGCTCGCGAACGCAGGGATCAGGGGCCAACGTCCTGACTTTC. It is translated as CASSSRTQGSGANVLTF.

This chain links TRBV29-1 with TRBJ2-1; TRBD2 aligns across 10 bases. Germline CDR1 reads SQVTM; CDR2 reads ANQGSEA. The CDR3 runs 13 residues. The V segment lost 6 bases and the J segment 1 base; nucleotides outside the gene matches: 0. CDR3 sequence: CSVLAGSYNEQFF. The CDR3 DNA is TGCAGCGTACTAGCGGGATCCTACAATGAGCAGTTCTTC.

This clonotype occurred a few times. V gene TRBV20-1 combines with J gene TRBJ2-3; D is perhaps TRBD1 or TRBD2 (6 bases each). Germline lookup yields CDR1 DFQATT and CDR2 SNEGSKA (reference sequence). V dropped 0 bases and J dropped 5 bases, with 15 bases sitting between them. The CDR3 length is 15 residues. CDR3 region: CSARDLRGHRDTQYF. In DNA, the CDR3 is TGCAGTGCTAGAGATCTTCGGGGGCACAGAGATACGCAGTATTTT.

The chain joins TRBV5-1 to TRBJ1-2; no clear D. Germline V gives CDR1 SGHRS, CDR2 YFSETQ. V shed 0 bases and J shed 4 bases, with 10 bases lying between them. The CDR3 spans 14 residues. Here the CDR3 reads CASSLERGTYGYTF. The DNA for the CDR3 is TGCGCCAGCAGCTTGGAAAGAGGAACCTATGGCTACACCTTC.

Worth noting for this clonotype: Given a much more abundant clone one base away, this may be a read error. The chain combines TRBV7-9 with TRBJ1-4; weak D call: TRBD1 (5 bases). In germline, CDR1 is SEHNR, CDR2 FQNEAQ (reference sequence). The CDR3 loop spans 14 amino acids. V lost 1 base, J lost 3 bases, and 6 bases lay in between. The CDR3 here is CASSLVGPNEKLFF. The DNA for the CDR3 is TGTGCCAGCAGCTTAGTGGGGCCTAATGAAAAACTGTTTTTT.

This clonotype was recorded a few times. This chain connects TRBV20-1 to TRBJ2-5; 11 positions match TRBD2. Germline trimming cut 6 bases from V and 3 bases from J; bases unmatched to any gene: 3. Germline V lookup: CDR1 DFQATT, CDR2 SNEGSKA (reference sequence). This CDR3 contains 13 residues. This CDR3 is CSAQLAGEETQYF. The CDR3 coding sequence is TGCAGTGCACAACTAGCGGGAGAAGAGACCCAGTACTTC.

This clonotype has a handful of counts. The rearrangement joins TRBV6-6 to TRBJ2-1; 12 nucleotides agree with TRBD2. The CDR3 runs 15 residues. The trim removed 4 bases at V and 2 bases at J, leaving 0 bases unmatched. From germline, CDR1 is MNHNY and CDR2 SVGAGI (reference sequence). The CDR3, as DNA: TGTGCCAGCAGTTGGACTAGCGGGACCTACAATGAGCAGTTCTTC. Protein: CASSWTSGTYNEQFF.

V gene TRBV9 combines with J gene TRBJ2-7; 7 nucleotides match TRBD1. The CDR3 has 14 residues. In germline, CDR1 is SGDLS, CDR2 YYNGEE. Trimming cost V 0 bases and J 7 bases; bases outside gene matches: 7. The CDR3 DNA follows: TGTGCCAGCAGCGTAGGGGGGACAGATTGGGAGCAGTACTTC. It specifies CASSVGGTDWEQYF.

CDR3 sequence reads: CASSQDRGHPYEQYF. As DNA, the CDR3 is TGTGCCAGCAGCCAAGATAGGGGTCACCCCTACGAGCAGTACTTC. The chain employs TRBV4-2 and TRBJ2-7; D is perhaps TRBD1 (5 bases). This CDR3 has 15 residues. Germline V gene data show CDR1 as LGHNA and CDR2 as YNFKEQ. Trimming shortened V by 0 bases and J by 2 bases, and 11 bases separated the two germline ends.

This CDR3 is CASSHATPWAYEQYF. CDR3 sequence (DNA): TGTGCCAGCAGCCACGCGACCCCCTGGGCCTACGAGCAGTACTTC. The chain carries TRBV7-9 and TRBJ2-7; D uncertain. This CDR3 contains 15 residues. V was shortened by 5 bases and J by 2 bases, with 16 bases between the two germline ends. The V gene's germline CDR1 is SEHNR and CDR2 FQNEAQ (reference sequence).

This clonotype was observed a handful of times. V gene TRBV7-2 combines with J gene TRBJ2-3; D tentatively fits TRBD1 or TRBD2 (5 bases each). This CDR3 is built from 15 residues. The germline CDR1 and CDR2 sequences are SGHTA and FQGNSA. Trimming removed 4 bases at V and 1 base at J, with 12 bases between. CDR3 in DNA: TGTGCCAGCAGCTCCAGAGGGGCCCGCACAGATACGCAGTATTTT. Translating gives CASSSRGARTDTQYF. The full variable domain, completed using reference TRBV7-2 and TRBJ2-3, is GAGVSQSPSNKVTEKGKDVELRCDPISGHTALYWYRQSLGQGLEFLIYFQGNSAPDKSGLPSDRFSAERTGGSVSTLTIQRTQQEDSAVYLCASSSRGARTDTQYFGPGTRLTVL.

This clonotype has more than one count but fewer than ten. The chain employs TRBV29-1 and TRBJ2-3; 9 bases map to TRBD2. The CDR3 is 15 amino acids. Germline assignment: CDR1 SQVTM and CDR2 ANQGSEA. V was clipped by 5 bases and J by 2 bases; unmatched bases: 8. Written as DNA, the CDR3 is TGCAGCGTTCCCTCGGCGGGAGGGGTCACAGATACGCAGTATTTT. Its protein product is CSVPSAGGVTDTQYF.

The chain has TRBV20-1 and TRBJ2-1, with 8 positions matching TRBD2. The CDR3 loop spans 16 amino acids. V dropped 3 bases and J dropped 0; count of bases not matched to a gene: 7. The germline CDR1 and CDR2 sequences are DFQATT and SNEGSKA (reference sequence). CDR3 sequence reads: CSARDFSGSSYNEQFF. The CDR3 DNA is TGCAGTGCTAGGGATTTCAGCGGGAGCTCCTACAATGAGCAGTTCTTC.

The chain recombines TRBV9 with TRBJ1-3; D is perhaps TRBD1 (5 bases). The ends were cut back, 0 bases at V and 0 bases at J, with 10 bases in the middle. The germline V gene has CDR1 SGDLS and CDR2 YYNGEE. This CDR3 comprises 16 residues. Here the CDR3 reads CASSVAAGFSGNTIYF. The CDR3 nucleotides read TGTGCCAGCAGCGTAGCAGCAGGGTTCTCTGGAAACACCATATATTTT.

This clonotype was found a few times. This sequence joins TRBV20-1 and TRBJ1-1; D gene uncertain. With 0 bases removed from V and 4 bases from J, the gap between germline ends came to 9 bases. Germline loops: CDR1 DFQATT, CDR2 SNEGSKA (reference sequence). This CDR3 spans 13 amino acids. This CDR3 is CSARDSRATEAFF. In nucleotides, the CDR3 is TGCAGTGCTAGAGATTCTAGGGCCACTGAAGCTTTCTTT.

In this sample, this clonotype turned up a few times. This chain links TRBV29-1 with TRBJ2-7; 9 nucleotides match TRBD1. Germline V CDR1 and CDR2: SQVTM, ANQGSEA. The V gene end was trimmed by 6 bases and the J gene end by 4 bases; junction bases not matched to a gene: 4. The CDR3 runs to 12 residues. Written as DNA, the CDR3 is TGCAGCGTCGCAGACAGGGGGTACGAGCAGTACTTC. Amino acid sequence: CSVADRGYEQYF.